These T cell receptor beta chains were read from a single sample in a study of cytomegalovirus exposure and HLA in healthy donors. Profiling relied on immunoSEQ multiplex PCR, and the TCRdb table lists in-frame clones only, not all of them. The sample shows 170,000 or so clones, approximately 88% of them seen only once. The sample consisted of PBMCs. These receptors were obtained from a boy between 2 and 10 years old in good health and CMV-seronegative. The CDR3 runs from the conserved cysteine through the conserved F or W. Each record gives: clone size, D gene, J gene, V gene, CDR3 DNA, CDR3 protein. A D gene is named only where the DNA matches it firmly. Expanded clones get a size class; other rows say once, few or many, or leave the size out.

>NA|NA|TRBJ2-7|TRBV5-1
TGCGCCAGCAGCTTGGGTCCGGGATCGGGAGAGCAGTACTTC
CASSLGPGSGEQYF
>NA|TRBD2|TRBJ2-7|TRBV15
TGTGCCACCAGCTTCACTAGCGGGAGAGGTAGCGAGCAGTACTTC
CATSFTSGRGSEQYF
>NA|TRBD1|TRBJ1-6|TRBV6-5
TGTGCCAGCAGGACAGGGTCCCATAATTCACCCCTCCACTTT
CASRTGSHNSPLHF
>NA|NA|TRBJ2-7|TRBV7-6
TGTGCCAGCAGCTTAGAATGGGCATCCGAGCAGTACTTC
CASSLEWASEQYF
>NA|NA|TRBJ2-3|TRBV5-1
TGCGCCAGCAGCTTGGGAGACAGTTCCCGCACAGATACGCAGTATTTT
CASSLGDSSRTDTQYF
>NA|NA|TRBJ2-7|TRBV7-2
TGTGCCAGCAGAAGGCAGAGGGCTTACGAGCAGTACTTC
CASRRQRAYEQYF
>NA|TRBD2|TRBJ2-1|TRBV12-5
TGTGCTAGTGGTTCTGTAGCGGGGGAGAGCTCCTACAATGAGCAGTTCTTC
CASGSVAGESSYNEQFF
>NA|TRBD2|TRBJ2-1|TRBV5-1
TGCGCCAGCAGCTCCGAACTAGCGGGAGGGCTGCAGTTCTTC
CASSSELAGGLQFF
>few|NA|TRBJ1-3|TRBV19
TGTGCCAGTAGCGCCGCGGAATTCGGGGGCACCATATATTTT
CASSAAEFGGTIYF
>NA|TRBD2|TRBJ2-2|TRBV27
TGTGCCAGCAGTTGGGAGGGCCCCTCCGGGGAGCTGTTTTTT
CASSWEGPSGELFF
>once|NA|TRBJ2-7|TRBV7-9
TGTGCCAGCAGCCCTCTCGGGAGTAGCTACGAGCAGTACTTC
CASSPLGSSYEQYF
>few|NA|TRBJ1-1|TRBV7-9
TGTGCCAGCAGCTTAGGGGGAGAGGCCACTGAAGCTTTCTTT
CASSLGGEATEAFF
>NA|TRBD2|TRBJ2-7|TRBV10-1
TGCGCCAGCAGTGAGTCAGAACTAGCGGGAGCAAACTACGAGCAGTACTTC
CASSESELAGANYEQYF
>NA|NA|TRBJ2-2|TRBV4-2
TGTGCCAGCGGGCGTCCCCCTGGCACCGGGGAGCTGTTTTTT
CASGRPPGTGELFF
>once|TRBD1|TRBJ1-2|TRBV7-8
TGTGCCAGCAGCTCCCGACAGGGGCCTAACTATGGCTACACCTTC
CASSSRQGPNYGYTF
>NA|NA|TRBJ2-1|TRBV5-8
TGTGCCAGCAGCTTTGGAGACAATGAGCAGTTCTTC
CASSFGDNEQFF
>NA|NA|TRBJ1-3|TRBV7-9
TGTGCCAGCAGCTTATACGGCGGTTACTTATCTGGAAACACCATATATTTT
CASSLYGGYLSGNTIYF